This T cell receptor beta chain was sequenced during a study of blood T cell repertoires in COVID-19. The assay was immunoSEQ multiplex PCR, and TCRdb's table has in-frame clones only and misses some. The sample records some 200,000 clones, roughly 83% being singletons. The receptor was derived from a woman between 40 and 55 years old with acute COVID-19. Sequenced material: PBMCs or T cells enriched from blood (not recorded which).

Here the CDR3 reads CASSPLREMGGELFF. CDR3 sequence (DNA): TGTGCCAGCAGCCCCCTGCGGGAGATGGGCGGGGAGCTGTTTTTT. The chain links TRBV13 to TRBJ2-2; 7 positions agree with TRBD2. Germline V lookup: CDR1 PRHDT, CDR2 FYEKMQ (reference sequence). J gave up 7 bases and V 5 bases, and 10 bases lay outside the gene matches. CDR3 length: 15 residues.